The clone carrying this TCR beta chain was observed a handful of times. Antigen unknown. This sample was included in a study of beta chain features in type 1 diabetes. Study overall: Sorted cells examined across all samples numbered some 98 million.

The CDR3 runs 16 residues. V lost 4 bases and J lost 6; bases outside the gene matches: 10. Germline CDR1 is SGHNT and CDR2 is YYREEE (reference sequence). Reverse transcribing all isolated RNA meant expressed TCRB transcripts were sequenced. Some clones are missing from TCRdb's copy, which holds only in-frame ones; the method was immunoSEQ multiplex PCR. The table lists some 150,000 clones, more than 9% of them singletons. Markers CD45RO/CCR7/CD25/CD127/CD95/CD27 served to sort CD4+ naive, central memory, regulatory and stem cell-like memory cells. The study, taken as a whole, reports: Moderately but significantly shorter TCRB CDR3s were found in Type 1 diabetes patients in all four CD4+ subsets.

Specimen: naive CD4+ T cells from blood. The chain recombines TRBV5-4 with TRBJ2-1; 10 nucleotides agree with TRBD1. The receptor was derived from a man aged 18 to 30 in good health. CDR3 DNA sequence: TGTGCCAGCAGCACCGCCCCCGGGACAGGGGCCAATGAGCAGTTCTTC. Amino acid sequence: CASSTAPGTGANEQFF. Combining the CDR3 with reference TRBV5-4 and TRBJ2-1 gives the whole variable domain ETGVTQSPTHLIKTRGQQVTLRCSSQSGHNTVSWYQQALGQGPQFIFQYYREEENGRGNFPPRFSGLQFPNYSSELNVNALELDDSALYLCASSTAPGTGANEQFFGPGTRLTVL.